This TCR beta chain stems from a study of OX40 agonist ivuxolimab in advanced cancers. Study at large: Every patient in dose escalation had hepatocellular carcinoma, melanoma, renal cell or head and neck cancer.

Generated by immunoSEQ multiplex PCR, the TCRdb table keeps only in-frame clones and is missing some. The sample has 55,000 to 65,000 clones, over 75% seen once. Study findings and constraints: Among expanded peripheral T cells, antigen specificity went undetermined.

This clone appeared once. The antigen is unknown. This CDR3 is built from 14 residues. Looked up from germline, CDR1 is MNHEY and CDR2 is SVGAGI. Germline trimming cut 7 bases from V and 1 base from J; bases unmatched to any gene: 5. This specimen consisted of CD4+ or CD8+ T cells sorted from blood, obtained in a trial of the OX40 agonist ivuxolimab. V usage is TRBV6-5 and J usage is TRBJ2-7; 9 nucleotides agree with TRBD1. The sequence came from an adult with an advanced solid tumor such as melanoma, head and neck, liver or kidney cancer. The CDR3, as DNA: TGTGCCAGCACAGGGACAGGGCGATCCTACGAGCAGTACTTC. It is translated as CASTGTGRSYEQYF.